This TCR beta chain originates from a study of blood T cells in healthy people across ages. Study-wide results and limits: In older individuals, TCR beta diversity per million T cells was lower, falling roughly linearly with age.

Deletions cut 3 bases from V and 1 base from J, with 9 bases between. CDR1 and CDR2 from the germline V gene are ENHRY and SYGVKD. This CDR3 region has 14 residues. Note on this clonotype: What it binds is unknown.

It was with a sample-barcoded 5' primer and a J-beta primer mix that a second PCR of about 6 to 11 cycles was run. TCRdb itself ran the 5' RACE reads through MiXCR, one entry per CDR3 protein. The sample has just under 550,000 distinct CDR3 sequences, 24% seen once. These sequences were also reported in another study, on T cells of mothers and their children.

The sequencing sample was made of blood. This TCR was sampled from a boy younger than 18 in good health. V usage is TRBV10-3 and J usage is TRBJ1-1; D uncertain. In DNA, the CDR3 is TGTGCCATCAGTGACGCAGGTTGGAACACTGAAGCTTTCTTT. Its protein product is CAISDAGWNTEAFF.